The next 25 T cell receptor beta chains were all read from a single sample in a study of T cell clones after liver transplantation. TCRdb keeps only in-frame clones here, not all; method: immunoSEQ multiplex PCR. The sample has tens of thousands of clones, around 90% seen once. Sequenced here: CD4+ T cells from blood, sampled before liver transplant. Receptors originate from a human donor who received a liver transplant.

Only one count was recorded for this clone. The genes are TRBV7-3 and TRBJ2-2; the match to TRBD2 covers 8 bases. V shed 0 bases, J shed 3 bases, and the junction held 6 bases outside the gene matches. The CDR3 contains 17 residues. In germline, CDR1 is SGHTA, CDR2 FQGTGA. The CDR3 is CASSLTQLAVDTGELFF. In nucleotides, the CDR3 is TGTGCCAGCAGCTTAACGCAACTAGCGGTTGACACCGGGGAGCTGTTTTTT. The whole variable domain, remainder taken from reference TRBV7-3 and TRBJ2-2, is GAGVSQTPSNKVTEKGKYVELRCDPISGHTALYWYRQSLGQGPEFLIYFQGTGAADDSGLPNDRFFAVRPEGSVSTLKIQRTERGDSAVYLCASSLTQLAVDTGELFFGEGSRLTVL.

V is TRBV19 and J is TRBJ2-2; 7 positions agree with TRBD2. The CDR3 is made up of 15 amino acids. The V segment lost 3 bases and the J segment 3 bases; nucleotides outside the gene matches: 4. Germline loops: CDR1 LNHDA, CDR2 SQIVND (reference sequence). CDR3 amino acids: CASSIRLADTGELFF. In DNA form, the CDR3 reads TGTGCCAGTAGTATCCGTCTAGCGGACACCGGGGAGCTGTTTTTT. The whole variable domain, remainder taken from reference TRBV19 and TRBJ2-2, is DGGITQSPKYLFRKEGQNVTLSCEQNLNHDAMYWYRQDPGQGLRLIYYSQIVNDFQKGDIAEGYSVSREKKESFPLTVTSAQKNPTAFYLCASSIRLADTGELFFGEGSRLTVL.

V and J are TRBV5-1 and TRBJ1-1; 11 bases agree with TRBD1. This CDR3 comprises 13 residues. Germline CDR1 reads SGHRS; CDR2 reads YFSETQ. J was trimmed by 11 bases and V by 4 bases; bases with no gene match: 7. The CDR3 loop is CASSNGQGAMAFF. The CDR3 DNA is TGCGCCAGCAGCAATGGACAGGGGGCTATGGCTTTCTTT.

This clone was seen just once. V is TRBV19 and J is TRBJ1-1, with D hard to call. Germline-derived CDR1 and CDR2 are LNHDA and SQIVND (reference sequence). This CDR3 comprises 13 residues. Between the trimmed V and J ends, which lost 1 base and 2 bases, there was a span of 5 bases. CDR3 nucleotides: TGTGCCAGTAGTATAGGACAAAACACTGAAGCTTTCTTT. It yields the protein CASSIGQNTEAFF.

The CDR3 region is CASTQQQTRDSYGYTF. The DNA for the CDR3 is TGTGCCAGCACCCAACAACAAACCCGGGACAGCTATGGCTACACCTTC. The gene calls are TRBV2 and TRBJ1-2; 7 bases match TRBD1. The V gene's germline CDR1 is SNHLY and CDR2 FYNNEI. This CDR3 region has 16 residues. The J segment lost 4 bases and the V segment lost 7 bases, leaving 15 bases of the junction unmatched.

The chain has TRBV18 and TRBJ2-2; no reliable D call. Germline V gives CDR1 KGHSH, CDR2 LQKENI. V lost 6 bases and J lost 7, with 15 bases in between. The CDR3 is made up of 14 amino acids. The CDR3 region is CASSPPVGIGELFF. The CDR3 DNA follows: TGTGCCAGCTCGCCTCCAGTTGGTATCGGGGAGCTGTTTTTT.

V usage is TRBV28 and J usage is TRBJ1-1; D gene uncertain. V gave up 5 bases and J gave up 3 bases, with 13 bases separating them. Per germline, CDR1 MDHEN and CDR2 SYDVKM. This CDR3 is 14 amino acids long. The CDR3 DNA is TGTGCCAGCAGTCCCCCGGGCCGGGACACTGAAGCTTTCTTT. This translates into CASSPPGRDTEAFF. The whole variable domain, filled in from reference TRBV28 and TRBJ1-1, reads DVKVTQSSRYLVKRTGEKVFLECVQDMDHENMFWYRQDPGLGLRLIYFSYDVKMKEKGDIPEGYSVSREKKERFSLILESASTNQTSMYLCASSPPGRDTEAFFGQGTRLTVV.

The chain couples TRBV7-3 to TRBJ2-1; D is perhaps TRBD1 (5 bases). This CDR3 has 15 residues. Trimming removed 5 bases at V and 0 bases at J, with 11 bases between. Germline assignment: CDR1 SGHTA and CDR2 FQGTGA. As DNA, the CDR3 is TGTGCCAGCAGCCTGCAGACAGCCTCCTACAATGAGCAGTTCTTC. Encoded protein: CASSLQTASYNEQFF.

The genes are TRBV19 and TRBJ2-1; maybe TRBD2 (5 bases). In germline, CDR1 is LNHDA, CDR2 SQIVND (reference sequence). Trimming removed 3 bases from V and 4 bases from J, with 7 bases in between. CDR3 length equals 13 residues. This CDR3 is CASSIGNYNEQFF. As DNA, the CDR3 is TGTGCCAGTAGTATCGGGAATTACAATGAGCAGTTCTTC.

The chain couples TRBV7-9 to TRBJ2-7; 12 nucleotides agree with TRBD2. The junction had 11 bases not matched to a gene; V was cut back by 10 bases and J by 7 bases. CDR1 and CDR2 (germline): SEHNR, FQNEAQ (reference sequence). This CDR3 comprises 14 residues. The CDR3 reads CATGLAGPSKEQYF. As DNA, the CDR3 is TGTGCCACCGGACTAGCGGGACCCTCGAAGGAGCAGTACTTC.

The chain is built from TRBV7-2 and TRBJ1-4, with 10 positions matching TRBD1. CDR3 size: 17 residues. Germline CDR1 is SGHTA and CDR2 is FQGNSA. The trim removed 5 bases at V and 1 base at J, leaving 7 bases unmatched. The CDR3 protein is CASSTDRGQETNEKLFF. CDR3 bases: TGTGCCAGCAGCACAGACAGGGGGCAGGAAACTAATGAAAAACTGTTTTTT. Supplemented by reference TRBV7-2 and TRBJ1-4, the full variable domain reads GAGVSQSPSNKVTEKGKDVELRCDPISGHTALYWYRQSLGQGLEFLIYFQGNSAPDKSGLPSDRFSAERTGGSVSTLTIQRTQQEDSAVYLCASSTDRGQETNEKLFFGSGTQLSVL.

The genes are TRBV18 and TRBJ1-1; no clear D gene. V was pared by 2 bases and J by 3 bases, with 13 bases between. Germline V CDR1 and CDR2: KGHSH, LQKENI. The CDR3 loop spans 15 amino acids. CDR3 loop: CASSPSSAVDTEAFF. CDR3 sequence (DNA): TGTGCCAGCTCACCAAGTTCTGCTGTAGACACTGAAGCTTTCTTT.

Only one count was recorded for this clone. The chain carries TRBV7-6 and TRBJ2-7, with 8 bases lining up with TRBD1. Unmatched junction bases numbered 8, after V lost 1 base and J lost 6 bases. Germline V gene data show CDR1 as SGHVS and CDR2 as FNYEAQ. The CDR3 has 15 residues. The CDR3 here is CASSLVSDRGGEQYF. DNA of the CDR3: TGTGCCAGCAGCTTAGTGTCCGACAGGGGTGGCGAGCAGTACTTC.

The chain is built from TRBV6-5 and TRBJ2-1; 8 bases map to TRBD2. CDR1 and CDR2 from the germline V gene are MNHEY and SVGAGI. The CDR3 loop spans 14 amino acids. Trimming at V came to 4 bases and at J to 6 bases, leaving 5 bases not matched to a gene. The CDR3 region has the DNA TGTGCCAGCAGTTCAACTAGCGGCCCCAATGAGCAGTTCTTC. Its protein product is CASSSTSGPNEQFF.

The rearrangement joins TRBV6-5 to TRBJ1-4; D might be TRBD1 (6 bases). The germline V gene has CDR1 MNHEY and CDR2 SVGAGI. CDR3 length: 13 residues. The ends were cut back, 7 bases at V and 5 bases at J, with 11 bases in the middle. The CDR3 loop reads CASTDRYNEKLFF. CDR3 DNA: TGTGCCAGCACCGACAGGTACAATGAAAAACTGTTTTTT.

This rearrangement joins TRBV19 to TRBJ1-3, with a tentative D call TRBD1 (5 bases). Germline CDR1 reads LNHDA; CDR2 reads SQIVND (reference sequence). The CDR3 extends over 15 amino acids. V gave up 2 bases and J gave up 4 bases, with 12 bases separating them. The CDR3 region is CASSIYGTPGNTIYF. The CDR3 DNA is TGTGCCAGTAGTATATATGGGACGCCGGGAAACACCATATATTTT.

The chain carries TRBV10-3 and TRBJ1-2, with TRBD1 as a possible D gene (6 bases). The CDR3 runs 18 residues. V gave up 0 bases and J gave up 8 bases, with 25 bases separating them. Germline-derived CDR1 and CDR2 are ENHRY and SYGVKD. CDR3 amino acids: CAISESSGQKIETGGYTF. CDR3 nucleotides: TGTGCCATCAGTGAGTCGAGTGGACAGAAAATCGAAACTGGAGGCTACACCTTC.

The chain is built from TRBV4-1 and TRBJ2-3; 7 bases agree with TRBD1. The CDR3 totals 15 residues. CDR1 MGHRA and CDR2 YSYEKL come from the germline V gene. Trimming at V came to 4 bases and at J to 6 bases, leaving 10 bases not matched to a gene. The CDR3 sequence: CASSPSTGYTDTQYF. In DNA form, the CDR3 reads TGCGCCAGCAGCCCGTCGACAGGGTATACGGATACGCAGTATTTT.

This clone appeared once. The junction differs from germline at one of its ends, possibly a read error. Other nucleotide sequences in the sample specify the same CDR3. This chain connects TRBV2 to TRBJ1-3; no reliable D call. The length of the CDR3 is 12 residues. The germline V gene has CDR1 SNHLY and CDR2 FYNNEI. CDR3 in DNA: TGCGCCAGCAGTGAACTCGGAAACACCATATATTTT. It specifies CASSELGNTIYF.

This chain joins TRBV5-1 and TRBJ2-7, with D unclear. Germline CDR1 SGHRS, CDR2 YFSETQ. V dropped 4 bases and J dropped 0 bases, with 17 bases sitting between them. The CDR3 contains 16 residues. CDR3 sequence: CASSPLVRSSSYEQYF. CDR3 nucleotide sequence: TGCGCCAGCAGCCCATTGGTCAGATCCTCCTCCTACGAGCAGTACTTC.

This clone was recorded once. V and J are TRBV28 and TRBJ2-5, with unresolved D. The CDR3 has 12 residues. V lost 6 bases and J 5 bases, leaving 10 bases between the germline ends. Germline V lookup: CDR1 MDHEN, CDR2 SYDVKM. This chain's CDR3 is CASSLLRETQYF. As DNA, the CDR3 is TGTGCCAGCAGCCTCCTTCGGGAGACCCAGTACTTC.

This sequence joins TRBV23-1 and TRBJ2-4, with TRBD2 identical over 7 bases. TRBV23-1 is marked as an open reading frame, function uncertain. V lost 0 bases to trimming and J lost 8 bases; unmatched junction nucleotides: 16. The CDR3 is made up of 18 amino acids. The CDR3 DNA reads as TGCGCCAGCAGTCAATCGATCCGCGGAATCAAGCGGGGAGACATTCAGTACTTC. The encoded protein is CASSQSIRGIKRGDIQYF.

This clone was detected once. The gene calls are TRBV19 and TRBJ2-2; 8 positions agree with TRBD1. CDR3 size: 16 residues. J was trimmed by 7 bases and V by 6 bases; bases with no gene match: 13. Germline CDR1 is LNHDA and CDR2 is SQIVND (reference sequence). The CDR3 spells CASRILDRAVNGELFF. In DNA, the CDR3 is TGTGCCAGTAGGATCTTGGACAGGGCGGTGAACGGGGAGCTGTTTTTT.

The chain combines TRBV28 with TRBJ2-7; 11 nucleotides agree with TRBD2. Unmatched junction bases numbered 12, after V lost 7 bases and J lost 7 bases. The CDR3 consists of 15 residues. Germline V lookup: CDR1 MDHEN, CDR2 SYDVKM. The CDR3 DNA reads TGTGCCAGCACCCCGCAACTAGCGGGAGTTAATGAGCAGTACTTC. Encoded protein: CASTPQLAGVNEQYF.

The chain recombines TRBV5-4 with TRBJ2-7; 9 nucleotides line up with TRBD1. Per the germline V gene, CDR1 is SGHNT and CDR2 is YYREEE (reference sequence). The length of the CDR3 is 14 residues. V trimming: 7 bases; J trimming: 6 bases; junction bases outside the gene matches: 11. The CDR3 DNA is TGTGCCAGCTCGGTCGACAGGGGGAGAGCCGAGCAGTACTTC. Translation gives CASSVDRGRAEQYF. Looking up the rest from reference TRBV5-4 and TRBJ2-7 gives the full variable domain: ETGVTQSPTHLIKTRGQQVTLRCSSQSGHNTVSWYQQALGQGPQFIFQYYREEENGRGNFPPRFSGLQFPNYSSELNVNALELDDSALYLCASSVDRGRAEQYFGPGTRLTVT.